These 25 T cell receptor beta chains share one sample of origin, sequenced in a study of neurological immune-mediated disorders. MiXCR, run by TCRdb on the 5' RACE reads, gives a single entry per CDR3 protein. The sample records more than 45,000 distinct CDR3 sequences, around 3.1% being singletons. The sample taken for sequencing was PBMCs. All receptors derive from a middle-aged man with multiple sclerosis.

The CDR3 sequence: CASSPKGSSGANVLTF. The CDR3 DNA is TGTGCCAGCTCACCAAAGGGGAGCTCTGGGGCCAACGTCCTGACTTTC. This chain uses TRBV18 with TRBJ2-6; D may correspond to TRBD1 or TRBD2 (5 bases each). The CDR3 consists of 16 residues. Germline CDR1 reads KGHSH; CDR2 reads LQKENI. The ends were cut back, 2 bases at V and 0 bases at J, with 8 bases in the middle.

Ten or more counts support this clonotype. V usage is TRBV20-1 and J usage is TRBJ1-1; 7 bases line up with TRBD1. The ends lost 0 bases at V and 3 bases at J; junction bases unmatched: 7. This CDR3 contains 15 residues. Germline assignment: CDR1 DFQATT and CDR2 SNEGSKA (reference sequence). DNA for the CDR3: TGCAGTGCTAGAGAACTAGGGGGCGCGGACACTGAAGCTTTCTTT. Translating it yields CSARELGGADTEAFF.

This clonotype was counted at least ten times. V is TRBV5-5 and J is TRBJ1-4; D possibly corresponds to TRBD1 (5 bases). Germline values: CDR1 SGHKS, CDR2 YYEKEE (reference sequence). The V end lost 3 bases, the J end lost 2 bases, and 23 bases lay between the germline ends. CDR3 size: 19 residues. Here the CDR3 DNA reads TGTGCCAGCAGCTACACCCGGGGGAATCCTATCATCACTAATGAAAAACTGTTTTTT. This codes for CASSYTRGNPIITNEKLFF.

This clonotype was picked up many times. This chain connects TRBV20-1 to TRBJ1-3; 7 nucleotides line up with TRBD1. CDR1 is DFQATT and CDR2 is SNEGSKA in the germline V gene (reference sequence). The J segment lost 8 bases and the V segment lost 5 bases, leaving 9 bases of the junction unmatched. The CDR3 extends over 13 amino acids. CDR3 protein: CSAGLGQKDTIYF. The DNA for the CDR3 is TGCAGTGCTGGACTGGGACAGAAAGACACCATATATTTT.

In regard to this clonotype: This may stem from a read error, because a much larger clone lies one nucleotide away. V and J are TRBV5-1 and TRBJ2-7; 13 nucleotides line up with TRBD2. This CDR3 region has 15 residues. Germline V CDR1 and CDR2: SGHRS, YFSETQ. The J segment lost 0 bases and the V segment lost 6 bases, leaving 3 bases of the junction unmatched. CDR3 coding DNA: TGCGCCAGCAAGGGACTAGCGGGGCGCTCCTACGAGCAGTACTTC. Protein: CASKGLAGRSYEQYF.

This chain joins TRBV7-6 and TRBJ1-1, with 8 nucleotides matching TRBD1. Germline values: CDR1 SGHVS, CDR2 FNYEAQ. Trimming took 4 bases from V and 6 from J; bases not matched to a gene: 22. This CDR3 comprises 19 residues. This CDR3 reads CASSSLQGRQGALAAEAFF. DNA of the CDR3: TGTGCCAGCAGCTCCCTCCAAGGCAGGCAGGGGGCTTTGGCTGCTGAAGCTTTCTTT. Variable domain in full (rest from reference TRBV7-6 and TRBJ1-1): GAGVSQSPRYKVTKRGQDVALRCDPISGHVSLYWYRQALGQGPEFLTYFNYEAQQDKSGLPNDRFSAERPEGSISTLTIQRTEQRDSAMYRCASSSLQGRQGALAAEAFFGQGTRLTVV.

This clonotype was found many times. This sequence joins TRBV5-1 and TRBJ1-2, with D unresolved. This CDR3 is 13 amino acids long. Trimming left V 0 bases short and J 2 bases short, with 5 bases between. Per the germline V gene, CDR1 is SGHRS and CDR2 is YFSETQ. The CDR3 bases are TGCGCCAGCAGCTTGGCCGAGAACTATGGCTACACCTTC. This encodes CASSLAENYGYTF.

In its sample, this clonotype was seen many times. The chain recombines TRBV16 with TRBJ2-1, with TRBD2 matching 14 bases. Germline lookup yields CDR1 KGHSY and CDR2 FQNENV. The CDR3 loop spans 20 amino acids. V trimming: 4 bases; J trimming: 0 bases; junction bases outside the gene matches: 11. The CDR3 sequence is CASSLRGGLAGGPSYNEQFF. CDR3 nucleotide sequence: TGTGCCAGCAGCCTTCGGGGAGGACTAGCGGGGGGCCCCTCCTACAATGAGCAGTTCTTC.

This clonotype came up a few times. The V call is TRBV2, the J call TRBJ2-7; 7 bases map to TRBD1. The germline V gene encodes CDR1 SNHLY and CDR2 FYNNEI. With 1 base clipped from V and 3 bases from J, the junction kept 24 bases outside the gene matches. The CDR3 spans 21 residues. CDR3 amino acids: CASSEVLVVGQNLANHYEQYF. CDR3 in DNA: TGTGCCAGCAGTGAAGTCTTGGTGGTGGGACAGAATTTAGCAAATCACTACGAGCAGTACTTC.

This clonotype was seen at least ten times. This rearrangement joins TRBV10-1 to TRBJ1-5; D may be TRBD1 (5 bases). The CDR3 has 13 residues. Trimming removed 1 base from V and 6 bases from J, with 7 bases in between. In germline, CDR1 is WNHNN, CDR2 SYGVQD (reference sequence). The CDR3 reads CASSEFQGQPQHF. The CDR3 nucleotides are TGCGCCAGCAGTGAGTTTCAGGGTCAGCCCCAGCATTTT.

A word on this clonotype: With a much larger clone just one base away, this may be a read error. Here the CDR3 DNA reads TGCGCCAGCAGAATTAGCGGGGGCAACCGCACAGATACGCAGTATTTT. Translated, it gives CASRISGGNRTDTQYF. V gene TRBV10-1 combines with J gene TRBJ2-3, with 9 nucleotides matching TRBD2. CDR3 length equals 16 residues. In germline, CDR1 is WNHNN, CDR2 SYGVQD (reference sequence). With 6 bases clipped from V and 1 base from J, the junction kept 8 bases outside the gene matches.

In this sample, this clonotype turned up many times. The genes are TRBV7-2 and TRBJ2-1; D might be TRBD2 (5 bases). The CDR3 has 15 amino acids. The germline V gene has CDR1 SGHTA and CDR2 FQGNSA. Trimming took off 2 bases at V and 4 bases at J, with 12 bases between the two ends. Here the CDR3 reads CASSLSSGTYNEQFF. CDR3 bases: TGTGCCAGCAGCTTATCCTCGGGAACGTACAATGAGCAGTTCTTC.

The chain has TRBV20-1 and TRBJ1-5; D not resolved. Germline V CDR1 and CDR2: DFQATT, SNEGSKA (reference sequence). This CDR3 has 15 amino acids. V lost 0 bases and J lost 3, with 12 bases in between. This chain's CDR3 is CSARDPLTNNQPQHF. CDR3 DNA: TGCAGTGCTAGAGATCCTCTAACAAACAATCAGCCCCAGCATTTT.

This clonotype was counted at least ten times. This sequence joins TRBV6-5 and TRBJ1-1; possible D gene TRBD1, 6 bases. Germline V gives CDR1 MNHEY, CDR2 SVGAGI. This CDR3 spans 14 amino acids. V lost 2 bases and J 6 bases, leaving 13 bases between the germline ends. Here the CDR3 reads CASSYDRGAPEAFF. The CDR3 DNA reads as TGTGCCAGCAGTTACGATAGGGGGGCGCCTGAAGCTTTCTTT.

The sample holds many counts of this clonotype. The chain links TRBV5-1 to TRBJ2-7; possibly TRBD2 for D (6 bases). Trimming removed 0 bases from V and 5 bases from J, with 9 bases in between. The CDR3 consists of 13 residues. Germline V gives CDR1 SGHRS, CDR2 YFSETQ. The CDR3 protein is CASSLGREDEQYF. The CDR3 nucleotides read TGCGCCAGCAGCTTGGGCAGGGAGGACGAGCAGTACTTC.

By share of the sample, this clonotype is medium-sized. CDR3 sequence: CASTLTGGGSPLHF. The CDR3 nucleotides are TGTGCCAGCACCCTAACAGGGGGCGGTTCACCCCTCCACTTT. The chain is built from TRBV12-3 or TRBV12-4 and TRBJ1-6; 9 bases agree with TRBD1. V was clipped by 7 bases and J by 9 bases; unmatched bases: 7. The CDR3 extends over 14 amino acids.

In this sample, this clonotype turned up many times. The gene calls are TRBV20-1 and TRBJ1-1; D not certain. Looked up from germline, CDR1 is DFQATT and CDR2 is SNEGSKA (reference sequence). This CDR3 contains 11 residues. Trimming removed 0 bases at V and 8 bases at J, with 7 bases between. The CDR3: CSARDFPEAFF. The CDR3 DNA reads as TGCAGTGCTAGAGATTTTCCGGAAGCTTTCTTT.

This clonotype was detected ten times or more. The rearrangement links TRBV2 to TRBJ2-6, with D possibly being TRBD1 (6 bases). CDR3 size: 18 residues. V lost 0 bases and J 0 bases, leaving 12 bases between the germline ends. Per germline, CDR1 SNHLY and CDR2 FYNNEI. The CDR3 DNA reads as TGTGCCAGCAGTGAAGCTGGCAGGGGATCCTCTGGGGCCAACGTCCTGACTTTC. Translating it yields CASSEAGRGSSGANVLTF. Together with reference TRBV2 and TRBJ2-6, the CDR3 gives the full variable domain: EPEVTQTPSHQVTQMGQEVILRCVPISNHLYFYWYRQILGQKVEFLVSFYNNEISEKSEIFDDQFSVERPDGSNFTLKIRSTKLEDSAMYFCASSEAGRGSSGANVLTFGAGSRLTVL.

The table lists this clonotype with many counts. The J gene is TRBJ2-2, the V gene TRBV5-5; D is perhaps TRBD2 (5 bases). V was pared by 0 bases and J by 1 base, with 10 bases between. Per the germline V gene, CDR1 is SGHKS and CDR2 is YYEKEE (reference sequence). CDR3 length: 16 residues. This chain's CDR3 is CASSLVPGLNTGELFF. The CDR3 region has the DNA TGTGCCAGCAGCTTGGTCCCGGGGTTGAACACCGGGGAGCTGTTTTTT.

There are many counts of this clonotype. The genes are TRBV24-1 and TRBJ2-2; 8 nucleotides match TRBD1. This CDR3 has 16 residues. Germline values: CDR1 KGHDR, CDR2 SFDVKD. Trimming removed 4 bases from V and 5 bases from J; junction bases left unmatched: 8. The CDR3, as DNA: TGTGCCACCAGTGACCAGGACAGGGTCCGAACCGGGGAGCTGTTTTTT. Protein sequence: CATSDQDRVRTGELFF.

This clonotype was seen at least ten times. This chain connects TRBV5-4 to TRBJ2-1; no definite D call. The CDR3 spans 12 residues. The germline gives CDR1 SGHNT, CDR2 YYREEE (reference sequence). V was pared by 0 bases and J by 7 bases, with 5 bases between. The CDR3 nucleotides read TGTGCCAGCAGCTTGGTTGAGAATGAGCAGTTCTTC. The encoded protein is CASSLVENEQFF.

There are many counts of this clonotype. This rearrangement joins TRBV4-2 to TRBJ2-7; TRBD2 aligns across 9 bases. There are 16 residues in the CDR3. CDR1 and CDR2 from the germline V gene are LGHNA and YNFKEQ. Losses at the gene ends were 0 bases for V and 1 base for J; bases not matched to a gene: 4. CDR3 sequence: CASSQDRSGGSYEQYF. DNA for the CDR3: TGTGCCAGCAGCCAAGATCGGAGCGGGGGGTCCTACGAGCAGTACTTC.

This clonotype was seen repeatedly, ten times or more. CDR3 nucleotide sequence: TGTGCCAGCACCCCCAGCGGCCAAGAGACCCAGTACTTC. This encodes CASTPSGQETQYF. The gene calls are TRBV6-6 and TRBJ2-5, with TRBD2 as a possible D gene (5 bases). The ends were cut back, 7 bases at V and 1 base at J, with 10 bases in the middle. From germline, CDR1 is MNHNY and CDR2 SVGAGI (reference sequence). CDR3 length equals 13 residues.

In its sample, this clonotype was seen many times. The chain couples TRBV11-2 to TRBJ1-2; D gene unclear. Germline V gene lookup returns CDR1 SGHAT and CDR2 FQNNGV. The CDR3 has 15 amino acids. Trimming took 5 bases from V and 0 from J, leaving 13 bases between them. CDR3 residues: CASSPSAIANYGYTF. The CDR3 DNA reads as TGTGCCAGCAGCCCATCAGCGATAGCTAACTATGGCTACACCTTC.

The chain joins TRBV12-3 or TRBV12-4 to TRBJ2-3; tentatively, D is TRBD1 (5 bases). V was trimmed by 3 bases and J by 4 bases, leaving 11 bases between them. This CDR3 spans 14 amino acids. CDR3 DNA sequence: TGTGCCAGCAGTTTCACAGGCCGGCCAGATACGCAGTATTTT. Protein sequence: CASSFTGRPDTQYF.